The sequence of this TCR beta chain was determined in a study of blood T cell repertoires in COVID-19. About the study: T cells, B-cell-depleted T cells, or PBMCs supplied cDNA or gDNA.

Germline lookup yields CDR1 PRHDT and CDR2 FYEKMQ (reference sequence). This CDR3 has 14 residues. The germline V and J ends were trimmed by 6 bases and 1 base, with 13 bases remaining between them. How the authors handled the data: Cell counts per sample came from amplifying reference gene primers. Method: immunoSEQ multiplex PCR; TCRdb's copy keeps in-frame clones and lacks some. V and J calls and clone size are copied from that table; D and trimming were computed from the DNA. This sample has around 200,000 clones, with approximately 87% found just once. The sequenced sample consisted of peripheral blood. This TCR derives from a man in his 70s with active or convalescent COVID-19. This chain joins TRBV13 and TRBJ2-7; perhaps TRBD2 as D (6 bases). In DNA form, the CDR3 reads TGTGCCAGCAGAAAAGCCGGGGGATCCTACGAGCAGTACTTC. The encoded protein is CASRKAGGSYEQYF. Supplemented by reference TRBV13 and TRBJ2-7, the full variable domain reads AAGVIQSPRHLIKEKRETATLKCYPIPRHDTVYWYQQGPGQDPQFLISFYEKMQSDKGSIPDRFSAQQFSDYHSELNMSSLELGDSALYFCASRKAGGSYEQYFGPGTRLTVT.